The present T cell receptor beta chain was sequenced within a study of cytomegalovirus exposure and HLA in healthy donors (dated by TCRdb to 2015 to 2018). Background on the whole study: An earlier analysis of fewer than 750 of the donors reported 250 to 350 Gb of sequence data and 117 million unique TCR beta sequences obtained from approximately 180 million T cells. HLA typing covered class I and class II loci at four-digit resolution. A handful of DR-DQ haplotypes were handled as single units for association and clustering because linkage in the cohort was strong. Of the 300 to 400 genotyped donors, 65% to 90% fell in the genetic ancestry cluster associated with self-reported Caucasian donors. All discovery cohort repertoires had been generated using a single sequencing platform. Alongside the repertoire data, information on donor age, sex, ethnicity and CMV serostatus was compiled. Rather than drawing on any new phenotypic data, the later analysis identified candidate immune exposures from TCR beta sequences and the way those sequences occurred across donors. Typing coverage differed by locus: A, B, C, DRB1 and DQB1 were typed in about 620-640 donors, DQA1 in 500 to 550, DPA1 in roughly 590, and DPB1 in 400 to 490. The study combined high-throughput TCR immunosequencing, statistical association of individual TCRs with disease status, and machine learning to predict cytomegalovirus infection status. In a later analysis, previously published TCR beta repertoires from roughly 710 donors were re-analyzed and high-resolution HLA genotyping was added so that TCR occurrence patterns could be studied. In addition to the first cohort of 650 to 800 subjects, a separate validation cohort of some 120 different subjects was used. An early release that covered more than 550 HLA-typed donors contained around 330 gigabases of sequencing data and some 87 million unique TCR sequences. Among 300 to 500 genotyped donors of the cohort, an average of approximately 240,000 unique TCR beta nucleotide sequences was sequenced per donor, of which about 18% were non-productive. In a later genetic analysis, genome-wide SNP genotypes for about 55% of the roughly 670 donors were used, and that subset was treated as a discovery cohort. Using immunosequencing, the study profiled T cell repertoires from about 650 subjects and related those repertoires to cytomegalovirus serostatus. In an earlier analysis of more than 550 of the donors, high-throughput TCR beta sequencing was used to judge whether each TCR beta V gene segment behaved as functional or pseudogenic. The study was designed to test whether signatures of past pathogen exposure could be identified by cataloging public T cell receptors.

Library preparation used the immunoSEQ multiplex PCR assay. The multiplex PCR relied on a mix of 60 forward primers for TCR Vbeta segments and 13 reverse primers for TCR Jbeta segments. Amplification of the CDR3 region of rearranged TCR beta genes was performed with a multiplex PCR assay on genomic DNA. Amplified TCR beta libraries were sequenced as 87-base-pair reads on the Illumina HiSeq System. The study's own analysis went as follows. A later analysis counted about 80 million unique TCR beta chains across the 650 to 800 repertoires, and 10 million to 12 million of these chains were shared by at least two donors. Raw reads were error-corrected and collapsed into unique sequences by a nearest-neighbor algorithm in which closely related sequences were merged to remove PCR and sequencing errors. CDR3 sequences were aligned to IMGT reference sequences to assign V, D and J gene segments. For a sequence to be retained, at least a six-nucleotide match to both a V gene segment and a J gene segment was required. Rearrangements were called productive when the CDR3 lacked stop codons and stayed in frame with V and J; all others were non-productive. CDR3 was defined according to IMGT convention as the region running from the second conserved V-encoded cysteine to the conserved J-encoded phenylalanine. Sequences without an unambiguous match to a single V gene segment were excluded from the earlier analysis of 500 to 700 of the donors. An earlier analysis of 587 of the donors classified V segments as functional when productive rearrangements were above 56.7% and as segregating when the standard deviation between donors was above 5%. A statistical classification framework was built for diagnosing cytomegalovirus status from the catalog of TCR beta chain sequences. In a later analysis, V and J genes were assigned by comparing TCR nucleotide sequences against IMGT/GENE-DB human TR gene sequences. A later analysis assigned CDR3 sequences and most-parsimonious VDJ recombination scenarios with the TCRdist pipeline. In a later analysis, each TCR beta chain was defined by its CDR3 amino acid sequence together with its V-gene family, and reads without a unique V-gene family were excluded. A later analysis removed 592 highly shared, low-generation-probability nucleotide sequences to deal with suspected cross-contamination and a sequencing artifact. For each public chain, a later analysis derived a clonal expansion index from normalized ranks of inferred template counts within each repertoire. In a later analysis, generation probabilities were computed using a VDJ recombination model fitted to out-of-frame rearrangements, and the results were checked against IGoR. A later analysis scored TCR-TCR, TCR-HLA and TCR-CMV co-occurrence with hypergeometric tests, applying a repertoire-size bias correction to TCR pairs. A later analysis estimated false discovery rates by permuting HLA or CMV assignments 20 times. In a later analysis, co-occurring TCRs were grouped with DBSCAN, and TCRdist sequence similarity was added when clustering was performed within HLA-allele-positive subsets. For co-occurrence clustering, repertoires with fewer than 30,000 or more than 120,000 public chains were excluded, along with five repertoires with anomalous nucleotide sharing. TCRdb limited this immuneACCESS table to in-frame rearrangements with V and J called. A share of clones is missing; checked studies link under half to unresolved V genes, and the rest is unexplained. That table supplies the V and J calls and clone size; D and trimming were determined from the DNA. This sample holds fewer than 250,000 clones; more than 65% were observed only once. 3% to 4% of the sample is taken by the ten largest.

Overall study results and their limits: While some public TCRs were present in many individuals, most TCR sequences turned up only very rarely across donors. Only TCR beta chains were sequenced in this cohort, and the absence of alpha or paired-chain data limited detectable features. Because some donors lacked HLA typing at each locus, the association tests relied only on the typed subset. Assigning TCR associations to individual alleles was difficult when HLA alleles, especially DR and DQ, strongly co-occurred. Because counts were too low, some 17 rarely observed V segments, including chromosome 9 orphons, were excluded from the earlier analysis of 587 of the donors. V-gene and J-gene trimming of TCR beta chains was associated with a missense DCLRE1C variant in a later genetic analysis, and the association was replicated in an independent cohort. A total of some 180 TCR beta chains were listed by the study as associated with cytomegalovirus. According to a later analysis, parvovirus B19, influenza, CMV and Epstein-Barr virus appeared linked to several top co-occurrence clusters. Specific HLA alleles were associated with 18,000 or so TCR beta sequences at a false discovery rate of 0.05 in a later analysis. Correlated functional status among segregating V segments might be attributable to linkage disequilibrium, but an unknown experimental factor could not be ruled out. Some IMGT-functional V segments, including TRBV6-2 and TRBV6-3, could not be told apart with the 87-base-pair reads, so those segments were excluded. An earlier analysis of roughly 570 of the donors showed that most TCR beta V segments appeared in productive rearrangements either about 90% or about 30% of the time, which broadly matched IMGT annotations. A later genetic analysis reported fewer N-insertions in productive TCRs among donors in an Asian-associated ancestry cluster than the approximately 700-donor mean. The authors suggested that the approach could potentially be extended to other disease states and immunological phenotypes. According to a later analysis, most CMV-associated TCR beta chains appeared to be HLA-restricted, and the HLA associations seemed to be driven largely by CMV exposure. A further reported finding was that TCR beta sequences accurately predicted the HLA-A and HLA-B alleles for most subjects in the first cohort. Compared with equally common non-associated chains, HLA-associated TCR beta chains in a later analysis were more clonally expanded and had lower generation probabilities. For the cohort, immune exposure information was limited to CMV serostatus. A few of the identified cytomegalovirus-associated TCR beta chains were confirmed in vitro to be specific for cytomegalovirus antigens. In both the original and validation cohorts, the classifier was reported to diagnose cytomegalovirus status with high specificity and sensitivity. A group of highly shared sequence variants was considered likely to be a technical artifact of the sequencing pipeline. In a later analysis, TCR association rates were found to vary across HLA loci, with the most associated TCRs seen for DRB1 alleles and the fewest for HLA-C alleles. The presence/absence analyses assumed that sequencing depth was roughly uniform across donors, and that assumption may not be true.

Here V drops 5 bases and J drops 12 bases, and the junction holds 15 bases not matched to any gene. The germline V gene provides CDR1 MNHNS and CDR2 SASEGT. Reading from cysteine to phenylalanine, the CDR3 counts 14 amino acids. Left in the record is the CDR3 DNA by itself, 42 bases read in frame from the first base. Concerning this clone itself: The antigen it binds to is not known. Base qualities are not recorded, but no much larger clone differs from it by a single base.

In total, 600 or so healthy bone marrow donors made up the cohort. Cohort members were all nominally healthy when sampled, although unrecorded immune exposures were likely present. The donor was CMV seropositive and was included in the group of some 290 seropositive cohort members. A peripheral blood sample was provided by each donor, and peripheral blood mononuclear cells were used for TCR beta sequencing. Genomic DNA extraction from the blood cell samples was performed with the Qiagen DNeasy Blood Extraction Kit. The receptor comes from a woman in her twenties or thirties in good health and CMV-seropositive. The sample taken for sequencing was PBMCs. The chain couples TRBV6-1 to TRBJ1-1, with 7 bases in between that match TRBD1. The base sequence is TGTGCCAGCAGTTCTCTTACGGGACAGAAAACAACTTTCTTT. Its coded protein is CASSSLTGQKTTFF.